Given below is one T cell receptor (beta chain) in context. Germline loops: CDR1 ENHRY, CDR2 SYGVKD. The CDR3 consists of 15 residues. V shed 8 bases and J 4 bases; nucleotides not matched to a gene: 9. The sample comes from a study of blood T cell repertoires in COVID-19. Study information: The cDNA or gDNA used as material had been derived from T cells, B-cell-depleted T cells, or PBMCs.

Per the study methods: Researchers report that nucleated cell counts were estimated from reference gene primer amplification. Sequencing was performed with immunoSEQ multiplex PCR; in TCRdb, only in-frame clones are kept and a portion is missing. V and J calls and clone size are as listed in that table; D and trimming were resolved from the DNA. Among around 64,000 clones listed, around 84% were seen once. The TCR sequence derives from a middle-aged man with active COVID-19. Sequenced material: peripheral blood. V usage is TRBV10-3 and J usage is TRBJ2-2; 8 nucleotides line up with TRBD1. In DNA form, the CDR3 reads TGTGCCATCCGTTCCTCAGGGGGCAGCACCGGGGAGCTGTTTTTT. Translation gives CAIRSSGGSTGELFF.